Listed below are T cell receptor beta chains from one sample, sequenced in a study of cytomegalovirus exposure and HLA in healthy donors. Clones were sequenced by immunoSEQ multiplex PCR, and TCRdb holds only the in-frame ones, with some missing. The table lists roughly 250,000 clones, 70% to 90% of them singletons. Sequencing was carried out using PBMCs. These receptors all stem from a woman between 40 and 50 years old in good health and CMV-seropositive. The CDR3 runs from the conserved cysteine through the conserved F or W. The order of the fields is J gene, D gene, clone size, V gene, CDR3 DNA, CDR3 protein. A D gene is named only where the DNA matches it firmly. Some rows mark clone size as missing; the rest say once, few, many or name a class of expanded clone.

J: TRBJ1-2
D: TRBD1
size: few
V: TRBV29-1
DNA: TGCAGCGTTGAAGTTGGAAGACAGGGTGGCTATGGCTACACCTTC
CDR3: CSVEVGRQGGYGYTF

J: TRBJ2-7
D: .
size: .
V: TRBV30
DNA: TGTGCCTGGAGCCAGGACTCCTACGAGCAGTACTTC
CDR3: CAWSQDSYEQYF

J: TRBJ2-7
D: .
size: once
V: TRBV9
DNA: TGTGCCAGCAGCGTAGATCCCGGGACCGCCGGGGGCGAGCAGTACTTC
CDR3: CASSVDPGTAGGEQYF

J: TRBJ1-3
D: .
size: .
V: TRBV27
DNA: TGTGCCAGCAGTGCGCAGGGGAGCTCTGGAAACACCATATATTTT
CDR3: CASSAQGSSGNTIYF

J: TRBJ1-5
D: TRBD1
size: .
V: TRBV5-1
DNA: TGCGCCAGCAGCCTCGGGACAGGCGGCCAGCCCCAGCATTTT
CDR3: CASSLGTGGQPQHF

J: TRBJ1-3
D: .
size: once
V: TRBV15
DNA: TGTGCCACCAGCACCGCTGGAAACACCATATATTTT
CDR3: CATSTAGNTIYF

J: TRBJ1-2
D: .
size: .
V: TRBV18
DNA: TGTGCCAGCTCACCACCAAGTACTCCCCTAGCTAACTATGGCTACACCTTC
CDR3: CASSPPSTPLANYGYTF

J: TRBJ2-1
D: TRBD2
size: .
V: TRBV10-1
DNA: TGCGCCAGCTTCCCTGGGCGGGAGTCTAACAATGAGCAGTTCTTC
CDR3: CASFPGRESNNEQFF

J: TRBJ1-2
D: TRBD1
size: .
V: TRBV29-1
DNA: TGCAGCGTCCACAGGGGGCCCTCCTATGGCTACACCTTC
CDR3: CSVHRGPSYGYTF

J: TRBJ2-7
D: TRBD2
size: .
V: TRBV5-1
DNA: TGCGCCAGCAGCCCGACCGGGACTAGCCACGAGCAGTACTTC
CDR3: CASSPTGTSHEQYF

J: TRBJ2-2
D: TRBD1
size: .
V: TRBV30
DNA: TGTGCCTGGAGTGTACCAAGGACAGGGGGTACCGGGGAGCTGTTTTTT
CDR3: CAWSVPRTGGTGELFF

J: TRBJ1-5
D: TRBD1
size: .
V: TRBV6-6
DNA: TGTGCCACTGCTCCGGGACAGGGATACAATCAGCCCCAGCATTTT
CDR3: CATAPGQGYNQPQHF

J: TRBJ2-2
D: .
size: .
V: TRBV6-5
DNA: TGTGCCAGCTGCGGGGGCTCAGACACCGGGGAGCTGTTTTTT
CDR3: CASCGGSDTGELFF

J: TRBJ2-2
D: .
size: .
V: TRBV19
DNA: TGTGCCAGTAGAAGGACAGATAGCTGGGAGCTGTTTTTT
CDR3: CASRRTDSWELFF

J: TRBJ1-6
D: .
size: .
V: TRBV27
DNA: TGTGCCAGCAGTTTAAGGAGTCAGAGTAATTCACCCCTCCACTTT
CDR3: CASSLRSQSNSPLHF

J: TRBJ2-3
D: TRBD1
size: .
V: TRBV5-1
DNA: TGCGCCAGCAGCTTGGCAACCGGGACAGGGGGCGAGTATTTT
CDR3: CASSLATGTGGEYF

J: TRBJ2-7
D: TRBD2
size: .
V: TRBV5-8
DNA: TGTGCCAGCAGCCCACCCCCCGGACTAGCCTACGAGCAGTACTTC
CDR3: CASSPPPGLAYEQYF

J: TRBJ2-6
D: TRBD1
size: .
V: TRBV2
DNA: TGTGCCAGCAGTGCCACTGACAGGGTTGGCAACGTCCTGACTTTC
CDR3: CASSATDRVGNVLTF

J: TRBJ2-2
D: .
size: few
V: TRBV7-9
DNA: TGTGCCAGCAGCTTCGGGATCGCGAACACCGGGGAGCTGTTTTTT
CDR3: CASSFGIANTGELFF

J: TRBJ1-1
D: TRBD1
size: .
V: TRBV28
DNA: TGTGCCAGCAGGTCAGGGGGCGCCGATAACACTGAAGCTTTCTTT
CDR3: CASRSGGADNTEAFF

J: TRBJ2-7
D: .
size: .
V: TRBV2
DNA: TGTGCCAGCAGAGAGCCAGGGAGGTTGGACTACGAGCAGTACTTC
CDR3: CASREPGRLDYEQYF

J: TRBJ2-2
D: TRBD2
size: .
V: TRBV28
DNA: TGTGCCAGCAGTCCCGGACTAGCGAACACCGGGGAGCTGTTTTTT
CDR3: CASSPGLANTGELFF

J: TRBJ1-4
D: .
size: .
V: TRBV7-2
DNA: TGTGCCAGCAGCCAAGTAACGGGTTTGAATGAAAAACTGTTTTTT
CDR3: CASSQVTGLNEKLFF

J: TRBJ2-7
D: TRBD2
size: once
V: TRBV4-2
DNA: TGTGCCAGCAGTAGGGGACTAGCGGATTACGAGCAGTACTTC
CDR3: CASSRGLADYEQYF

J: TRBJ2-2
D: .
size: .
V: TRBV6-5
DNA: TGTGCCAGCAGTTACTTTGCGGGAAGTGGGACCGGGGAGCTGTTTTTT
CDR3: CASSYFAGSGTGELFF